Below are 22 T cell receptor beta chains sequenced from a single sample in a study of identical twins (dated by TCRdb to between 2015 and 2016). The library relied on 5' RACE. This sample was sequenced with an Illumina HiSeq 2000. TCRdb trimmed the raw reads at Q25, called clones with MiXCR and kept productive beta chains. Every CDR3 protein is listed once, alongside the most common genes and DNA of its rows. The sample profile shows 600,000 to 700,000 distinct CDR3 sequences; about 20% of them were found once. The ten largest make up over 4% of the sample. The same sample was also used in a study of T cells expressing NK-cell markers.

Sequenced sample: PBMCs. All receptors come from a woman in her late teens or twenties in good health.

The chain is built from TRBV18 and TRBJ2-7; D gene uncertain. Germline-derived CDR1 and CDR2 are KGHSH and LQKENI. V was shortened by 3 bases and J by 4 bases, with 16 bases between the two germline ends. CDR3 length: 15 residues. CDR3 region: CASSPLIGPLYEQYF. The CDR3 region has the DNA TGTGCCAGCTCACCGTTGATAGGGCCCCTTTACGAGCAGTACTTC.

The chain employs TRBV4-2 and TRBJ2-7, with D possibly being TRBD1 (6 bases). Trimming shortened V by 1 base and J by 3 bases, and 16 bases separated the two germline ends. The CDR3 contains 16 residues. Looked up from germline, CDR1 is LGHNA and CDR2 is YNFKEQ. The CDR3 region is CASSQVGRIQGYEQYF. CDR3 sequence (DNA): TGTGCCAGCAGCCAAGTGGGAAGGATACAGGGCTACGAGCAGTACTTC.

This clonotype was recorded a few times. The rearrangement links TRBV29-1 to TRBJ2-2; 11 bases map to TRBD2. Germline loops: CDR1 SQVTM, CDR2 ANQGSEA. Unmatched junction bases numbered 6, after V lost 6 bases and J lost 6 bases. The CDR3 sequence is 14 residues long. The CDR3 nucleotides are TGCAGCGTACATCTAGCGGGGGGCGCCGGGGAGCTGTTTTTT. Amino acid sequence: CSVHLAGGAGELFF.

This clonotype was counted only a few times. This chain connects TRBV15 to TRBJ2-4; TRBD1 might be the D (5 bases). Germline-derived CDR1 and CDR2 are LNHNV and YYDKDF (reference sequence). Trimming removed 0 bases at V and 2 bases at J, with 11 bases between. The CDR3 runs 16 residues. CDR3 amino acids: CATSRDGRGTKNIQYF. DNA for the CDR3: TGTGCCACCAGCAGAGATGGAAGGGGCACCAAAAACATTCAGTACTTC.

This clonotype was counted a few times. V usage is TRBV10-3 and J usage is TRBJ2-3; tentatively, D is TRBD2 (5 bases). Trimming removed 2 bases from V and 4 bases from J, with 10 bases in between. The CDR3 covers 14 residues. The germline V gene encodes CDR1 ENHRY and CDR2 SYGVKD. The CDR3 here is CAISEGGMPDTQYF. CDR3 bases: TGTGCCATCAGTGAGGGAGGCATGCCAGATACGCAGTATTTT.

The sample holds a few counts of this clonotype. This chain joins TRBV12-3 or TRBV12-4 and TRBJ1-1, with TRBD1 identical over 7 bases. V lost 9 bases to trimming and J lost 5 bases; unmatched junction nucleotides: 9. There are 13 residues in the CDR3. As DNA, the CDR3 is TGTGCCAGTGACGTGACAGGGCAGACTGAAGCTTTCTTT. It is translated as CASDVTGQTEAFF.

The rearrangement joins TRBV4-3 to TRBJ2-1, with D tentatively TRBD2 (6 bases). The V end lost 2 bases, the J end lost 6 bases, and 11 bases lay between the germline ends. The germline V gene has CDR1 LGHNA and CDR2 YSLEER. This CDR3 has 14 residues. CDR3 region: CASSQSTSFNEQFF. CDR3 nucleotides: TGCGCCAGCAGCCAATCTACTAGCTTCAATGAGCAGTTCTTC.

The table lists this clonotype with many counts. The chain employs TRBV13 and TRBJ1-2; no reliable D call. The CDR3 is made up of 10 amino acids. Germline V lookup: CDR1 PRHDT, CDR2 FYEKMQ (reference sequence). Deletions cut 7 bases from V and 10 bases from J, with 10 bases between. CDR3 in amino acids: CASNTQVYTF. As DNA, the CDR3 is TGTGCCAGCAACACCCAGGTCTACACCTTC.

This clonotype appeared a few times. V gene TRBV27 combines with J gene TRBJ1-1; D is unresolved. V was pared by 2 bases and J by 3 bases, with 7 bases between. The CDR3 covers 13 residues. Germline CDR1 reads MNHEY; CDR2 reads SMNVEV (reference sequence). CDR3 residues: CASSLQAHTEAFF. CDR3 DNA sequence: TGTGCCAGCAGTTTACAGGCACACACTGAAGCTTTCTTT.

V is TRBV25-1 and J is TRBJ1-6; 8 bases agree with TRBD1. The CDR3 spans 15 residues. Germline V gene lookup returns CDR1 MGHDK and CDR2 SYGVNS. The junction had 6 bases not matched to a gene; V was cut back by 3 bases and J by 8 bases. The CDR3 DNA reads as TGTGCCAGCAGTGATCCCCAGGGGGCGGATTCACCCCTCCACTTT. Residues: CASSDPQGADSPLHF.

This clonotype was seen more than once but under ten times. The CDR3 protein is CASSIGTRVYEQYF. Here the CDR3 DNA reads TGTGCCAGCAGTATCGGGACACGGGTTTACGAGCAGTACTTC. This chain links TRBV2 with TRBJ2-7; possible D gene TRBD1, 6 bases. The CDR3 loop spans 14 amino acids. The V and J ends lost 5 bases and 4 bases respectively, with 15 bases between them. Germline V gene lookup returns CDR1 SNHLY and CDR2 FYNNEI.

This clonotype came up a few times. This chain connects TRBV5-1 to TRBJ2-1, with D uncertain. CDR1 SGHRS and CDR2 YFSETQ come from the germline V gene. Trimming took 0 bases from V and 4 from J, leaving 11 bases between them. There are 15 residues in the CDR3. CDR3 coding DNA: TGCGCCAGCAGCTTGGACCCTAATGGATACAATGAGCAGTTCTTC. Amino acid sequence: CASSLDPNGYNEQFF.

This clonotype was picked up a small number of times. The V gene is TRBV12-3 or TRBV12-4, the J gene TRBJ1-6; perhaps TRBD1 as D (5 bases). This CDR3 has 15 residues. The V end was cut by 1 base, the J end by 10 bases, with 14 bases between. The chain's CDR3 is CASSLGRVRSSPLHF. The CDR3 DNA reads TGTGCCAGCAGTTTAGGCAGGGTTCGTAGCTCACCCCTCCACTTT.

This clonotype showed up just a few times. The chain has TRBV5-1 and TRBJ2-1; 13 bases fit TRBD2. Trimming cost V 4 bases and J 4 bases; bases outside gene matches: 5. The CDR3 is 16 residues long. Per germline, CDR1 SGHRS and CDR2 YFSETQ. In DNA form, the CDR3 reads TGCGCCAGCAGCATGGGACTAGCGGGGTTTTACAATGAGCAGTTCTTC. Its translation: CASSMGLAGFYNEQFF.

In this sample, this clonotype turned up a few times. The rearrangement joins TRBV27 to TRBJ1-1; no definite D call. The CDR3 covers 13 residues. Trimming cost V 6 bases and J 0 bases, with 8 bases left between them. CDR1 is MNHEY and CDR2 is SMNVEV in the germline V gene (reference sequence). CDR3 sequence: CASSDDLNTEAFF. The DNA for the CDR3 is TGTGCCAGCAGCGATGACCTGAACACTGAAGCTTTCTTT.

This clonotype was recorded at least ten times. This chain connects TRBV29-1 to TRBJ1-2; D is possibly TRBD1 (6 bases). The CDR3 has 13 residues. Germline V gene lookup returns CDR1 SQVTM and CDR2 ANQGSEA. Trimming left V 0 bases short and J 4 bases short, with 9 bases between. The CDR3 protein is CSVEDGQRYGYTF. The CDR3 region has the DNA TGCAGCGTTGAAGATGGACAGCGCTATGGCTACACCTTC.

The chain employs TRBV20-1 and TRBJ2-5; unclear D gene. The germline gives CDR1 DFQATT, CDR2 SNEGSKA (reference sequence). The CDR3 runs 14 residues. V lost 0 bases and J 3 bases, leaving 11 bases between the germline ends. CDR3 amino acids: CSARDERLEETQYF. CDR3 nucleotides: TGCAGTGCTAGAGATGAGCGACTGGAAGAGACCCAGTACTTC.

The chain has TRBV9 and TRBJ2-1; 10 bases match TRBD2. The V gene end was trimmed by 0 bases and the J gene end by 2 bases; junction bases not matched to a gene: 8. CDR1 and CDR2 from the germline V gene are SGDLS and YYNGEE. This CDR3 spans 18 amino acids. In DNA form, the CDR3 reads TGTGCCAGCAGCGTAGAAGGAGCGGGAGGGCCCCCCTACAATGAGCAGTTCTTC. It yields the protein CASSVEGAGGPPYNEQFF.

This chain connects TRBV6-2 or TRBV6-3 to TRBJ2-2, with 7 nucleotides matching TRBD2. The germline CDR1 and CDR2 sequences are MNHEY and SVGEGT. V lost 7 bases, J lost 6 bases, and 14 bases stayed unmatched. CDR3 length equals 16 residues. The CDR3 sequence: CASIAAGVLKAGELFF. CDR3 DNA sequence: TGTGCCAGCATAGCGGCGGGAGTATTAAAGGCCGGGGAGCTGTTTTTT.

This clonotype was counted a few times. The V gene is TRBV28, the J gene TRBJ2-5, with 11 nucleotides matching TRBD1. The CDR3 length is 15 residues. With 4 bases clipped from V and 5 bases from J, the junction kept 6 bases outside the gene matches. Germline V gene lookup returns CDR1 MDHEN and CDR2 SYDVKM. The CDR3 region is CASSSGQGVWETQYF. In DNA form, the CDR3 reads TGTGCCAGCAGTTCGGGACAGGGGGTGTGGGAGACCCAGTACTTC.

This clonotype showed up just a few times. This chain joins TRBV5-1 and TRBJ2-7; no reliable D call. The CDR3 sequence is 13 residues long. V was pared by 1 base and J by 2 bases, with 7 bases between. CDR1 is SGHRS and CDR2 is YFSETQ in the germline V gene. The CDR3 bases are TGCGCCAGCAGCTTGCCCAGTCCCTACGAGCAGTACTTC. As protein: CASSLPSPYEQYF.

Here the CDR3 DNA reads TGTGCCAGCAGCCGCAGGCGGCTGTCTAGCGGCACAGATACGCAGTATTTT. Protein sequence: CASSRRRLSSGTDTQYF. The rearrangement links TRBV3-1 to TRBJ2-3; tentative D call: TRBD2 (6 bases). The germline CDR1 and CDR2 sequences are LGHDT and YNNKEL (reference sequence). V was cut by 4 bases and J by 1 base, with 18 bases left in between. The CDR3 loop spans 17 amino acids.